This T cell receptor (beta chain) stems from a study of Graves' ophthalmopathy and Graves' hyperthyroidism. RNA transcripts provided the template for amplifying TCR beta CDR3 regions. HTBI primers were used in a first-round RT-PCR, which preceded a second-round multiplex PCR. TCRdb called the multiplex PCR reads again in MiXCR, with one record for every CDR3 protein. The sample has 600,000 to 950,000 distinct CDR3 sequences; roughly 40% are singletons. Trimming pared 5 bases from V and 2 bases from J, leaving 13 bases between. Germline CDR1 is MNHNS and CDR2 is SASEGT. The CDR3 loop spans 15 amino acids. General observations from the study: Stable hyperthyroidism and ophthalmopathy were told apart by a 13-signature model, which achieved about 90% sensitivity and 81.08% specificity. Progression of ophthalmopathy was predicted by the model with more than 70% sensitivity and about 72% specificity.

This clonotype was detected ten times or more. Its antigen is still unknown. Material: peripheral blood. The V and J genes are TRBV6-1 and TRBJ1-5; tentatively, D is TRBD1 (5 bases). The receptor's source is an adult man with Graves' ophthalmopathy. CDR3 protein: CASSYGGTGNQPQHF. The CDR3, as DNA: TGTGCCAGCAGTTACGGGGGAACAGGCAATCAGCCCCAGCATTTT.